Following are 9 T cell receptor beta chains from one sample sequenced in a study of T-cell reconstitution after alpha-beta-depleted transplantation in children. The TCRbeta library incorporated unique molecular identifiers. TCRdb used MiXCR to reprocess the PCR reads, holding one entry per CDR3 protein. The repertoire holds more than 550,000 distinct CDR3 sequences, roughly a tenth seen once, with about 4% in the top ten. The sample consisted of PBMCs from the stem cell graft donor, taken from the stem cell graft. Receptors were obtained from a human donor who donated a stem cell graft to a child with acute myeloid leukemia.

This clonotype occurred many times. V is TRBV5-1 and J is TRBJ2-3; TRBD2 aligns across 8 bases. V was clipped by 1 base and J by 3 bases; unmatched bases: 4. This CDR3 contains 15 residues. Looked up from germline, CDR1 is SGHRS and CDR2 is YFSETQ. The CDR3 DNA sequence: TGCGCCAGCAGCTTGTCCAGCGGGAGAACAGATACGCAGTATTTT. Translated: CASSLSSGRTDTQYF.

There are many counts of this clonotype. V is TRBV21-1 and J is TRBJ2-7. TRBV21-1 is assigned pseudogene status. This CDR3 has 15 amino acids. The CDR3 here is CASSKAGKKGYEQYF. CDR3 sequence (DNA): TGTGCCAGCAGCAAAGCGGGAAAGAAAGGCTACGAGCAGTACTTC.

This clonotype came up a few times. The J gene is TRBJ2-7, the V gene TRBV15; D unresolved. This CDR3 is 13 amino acids long. CDR1 and CDR2 from the germline V gene are LNHNV and YYDKDF (reference sequence). The germline V and J ends were trimmed by 0 bases and 7 bases, with 10 bases remaining between them. The CDR3 region is CATSRDRFGEQYF. CDR3 coding DNA: TGTGCCACCAGCAGAGATAGGTTCGGTGAGCAGTACTTC.

The chain is built from TRBV19 and TRBJ2-2; TRBD1 matches 7 bases. The length of the CDR3 is 18 residues. With 5 bases clipped from V and 1 base from J, the junction kept 13 bases outside the gene matches. The germline V gene has CDR1 LNHDA and CDR2 SQIVND (reference sequence). CDR3 sequence reads: CASSPPLGAGGNTGELFF. As DNA, the CDR3 is TGTGCCAGTAGTCCCCCCCTGGGCGCAGGGGGGAACACCGGGGAGCTGTTTTTT. Drawing the rest from reference TRBV19 and TRBJ2-2, the complete variable domain is DGGITQSPKYLFRKEGQNVTLSCEQNLNHDAMYWYRQDPGQGLRLIYYSQIVNDFQKGDIAEGYSVSREKKESFPLTVTSAQKNPTAFYLCASSPPLGAGGNTGELFFGEGSRLTVL.

V and J are TRBV11-2 and TRBJ2-1; 12 positions match TRBD2. The CDR3 covers 17 residues. V shed 0 bases, J shed 6 bases, and the junction held 6 bases outside the gene matches. In germline, CDR1 is SGHAT, CDR2 FQNNGV. As DNA, the CDR3 is TGTGCCAGCAGCTTAGACAGTGGGACTAGCGGGCGCAATGAGCAGTTCTTC. Protein sequence: CASSLDSGTSGRNEQFF.

This chain links TRBV6-2 or TRBV6-3 with TRBJ1-1; 7 bases match TRBD1. There are 13 residues in the CDR3. In germline, CDR1 is MNHEY, CDR2 SVGEGT. Trimming took 0 bases from V and 7 from J; bases not matched to a gene: 2. The CDR3 protein is CASSYSTGVEAFF. The CDR3, as DNA: TGTGCCAGCAGTTACTCCACAGGGGTTGAAGCTTTCTTT.

This rearrangement joins TRBV6-2 or TRBV6-3 to TRBJ2-3; TRBD2 matches at 8 bases. The trim removed 0 bases at V and 3 bases at J, leaving 11 bases unmatched. Per germline, CDR1 MNHEY and CDR2 SVGEGT. CDR3 length: 18 amino acids. CDR3 bases: TGTGCCAGCAGTTACTCCGTTCCTAGCGGGTACAAGACAGATACGCAGTATTTT. This sequence encodes CASSYSVPSGYKTDTQYF.

This clonotype has a handful of counts. V gene TRBV4-3 combines with J gene TRBJ1-2, with 9 nucleotides matching TRBD1. CDR1 and CDR2 from the germline V gene are LGHNA and YSLEER. This CDR3 has 14 residues. After removal of 4 bases from V and 3 bases from J, the junction contained 3 bases not matched to a gene. The CDR3 bases are TGCGCCAGCAGCCGGACAGGGGCGGACTATGGCTACACCTTC. Protein product: CASSRTGADYGYTF.

The rearrangement uses TRBV7-2 and TRBJ1-2; D gene unclear. Trimming left V 5 bases short and J 4 bases short, with 17 bases between. The CDR3 is 15 residues long. CDR1 and CDR2 (germline): SGHTA, FQGNSA. The CDR3 loop is CASSLMLGQGYGYTF. The CDR3 DNA reads TGTGCCAGCAGCCTAATGTTAGGGCAAGGCTATGGCTACACCTTC. Looking up the rest from reference TRBV7-2 and TRBJ1-2 gives the full variable domain: GAGVSQSPSNKVTEKGKDVELRCDPISGHTALYWYRQSLGQGLEFLIYFQGNSAPDKSGLPSDRFSAERTGGSVSTLTIQRTQQEDSAVYLCASSLMLGQGYGYTFGSGTRLTVV.